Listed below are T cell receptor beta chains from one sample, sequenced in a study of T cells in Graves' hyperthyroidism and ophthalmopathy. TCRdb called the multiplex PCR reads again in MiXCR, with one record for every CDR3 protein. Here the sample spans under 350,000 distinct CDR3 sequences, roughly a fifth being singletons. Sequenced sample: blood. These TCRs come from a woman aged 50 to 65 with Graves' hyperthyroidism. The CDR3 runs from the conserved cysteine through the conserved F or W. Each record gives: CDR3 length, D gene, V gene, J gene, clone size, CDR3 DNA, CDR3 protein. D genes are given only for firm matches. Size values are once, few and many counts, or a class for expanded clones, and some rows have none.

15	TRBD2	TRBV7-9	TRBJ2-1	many	TGTGCCAGCAGGTCGACTAGCGGCCCTGCGAATGAGCAGTTCTTC	CASRSTSGPANEQFF
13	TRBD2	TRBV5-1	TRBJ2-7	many	TGCGCCAGCAGCGCCGGGGGGAACTACGAGCAGTACTTC	CASSAGGNYEQYF
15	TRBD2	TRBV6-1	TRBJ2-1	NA	TGTGCCAGCAGCCTGGGGGGGATTACTTACAATGAGCAGTTCTTC	CASSLGGITYNEQFF
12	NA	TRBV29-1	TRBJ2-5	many	TGCAGCGTTGAACCACTCCAAGAGACCCAGTACTTC	CSVEPLQETQYF
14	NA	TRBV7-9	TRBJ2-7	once	TGTGCCAGCAGCTTATATGGACCCTCGAACGAGCAGTACTTC	CASSLYGPSNEQYF
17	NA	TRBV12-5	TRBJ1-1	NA	TGTGCTAGTGGTTTCTTGGAGAGGGACGACATGAACACTGAAGCTTTCTTT	CASGFLERDDMNTEAFF
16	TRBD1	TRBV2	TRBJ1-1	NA	TGTGCCAGCAGACCTACGTGGACAGGCCTTAACACTGAAGCTTTCTTT	CASRPTWTGLNTEAFF
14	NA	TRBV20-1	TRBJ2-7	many	TGCAGTGCTAGAACGCAGATCGCGTCCTACGAGCAGTACTTC	CSARTQIASYEQYF
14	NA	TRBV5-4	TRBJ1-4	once	TGTGCCAGCAGCTTGGGGGGATCTAATGAAAAACTGTTTTTT	CASSLGGSNEKLFF
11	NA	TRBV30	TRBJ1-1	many	TGTGCCTGGACTCCGGGGTCTGAAGCTTTCTTT	CAWTPGSEAFF
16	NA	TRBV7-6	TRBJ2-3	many	TGTGCCAGCAGCCCCTCTCCGGTCACTAGCACAGATACGCAGTATTTT	CASSPSPVTSTDTQYF